This T cell receptor beta chain was identified during a study of T cell responses to AZD1222 COVID-19 vaccine. Assay used: immunoSEQ multiplex PCR; TCRdb lists only in-frame clones, some missing. The table has under 150,000 clones, roughly 85% seen once. Regarding this clone: Its antigen is unknown.

The CDR3 is 17 residues long. Germline V CDR1 and CDR2: SGHRS, YFSETQ. The V and J ends lost 1 base and 0 bases respectively, with 11 bases between them. Study results and limitations: Females outnumbered males among donors, who were mostly white British; clonal diversity was possibly underestimated. Following two doses of AZD1222, Spike-specific TCR breadth and depth rose. Nearly half of spike-specific TCRs reportedly target variant regions that are unmutated in the B.1.351 and B.1.1.7 variants.

The genes are TRBV5-1 and TRBJ1-6; the D is unclear. Material: peripheral blood, obtained on day 0 of MenACWY control vaccination. The TCR comes from an adult in good health. The DNA for the CDR3 is TGCGCCAGCAGCTTGTCTCCGGGCCTCTCCTATAATTCACCCCTCCACTTT. It codes for CASSLSPGLSYNSPLHF.